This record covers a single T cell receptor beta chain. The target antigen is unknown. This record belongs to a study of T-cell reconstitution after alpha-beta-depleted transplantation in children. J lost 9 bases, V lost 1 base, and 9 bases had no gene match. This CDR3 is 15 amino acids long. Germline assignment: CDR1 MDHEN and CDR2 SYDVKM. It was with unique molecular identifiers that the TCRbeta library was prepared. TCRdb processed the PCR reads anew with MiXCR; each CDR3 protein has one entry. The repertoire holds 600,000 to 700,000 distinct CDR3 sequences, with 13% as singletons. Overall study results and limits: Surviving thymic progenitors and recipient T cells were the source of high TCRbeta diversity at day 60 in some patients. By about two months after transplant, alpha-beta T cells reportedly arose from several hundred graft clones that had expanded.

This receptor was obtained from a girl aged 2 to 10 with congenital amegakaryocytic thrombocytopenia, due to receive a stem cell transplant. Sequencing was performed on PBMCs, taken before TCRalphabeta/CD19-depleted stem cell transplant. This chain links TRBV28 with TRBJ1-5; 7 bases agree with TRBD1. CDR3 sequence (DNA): TGTGCCAGCAGTTTATATGCACAGGGGATTCGGCCCCAGCATTTT. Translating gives CASSLYAQGIRPQHF. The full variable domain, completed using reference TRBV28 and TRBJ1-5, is DVKVTQSSRYLVKRTGEKVFLECVQDMDHENMFWYRQDPGLGLRLIYFSYDVKMKEKGDIPEGYSVSREKKERFSLILESASTNQTSMYLCASSLYAQGIRPQHFGDGTRLSIL.